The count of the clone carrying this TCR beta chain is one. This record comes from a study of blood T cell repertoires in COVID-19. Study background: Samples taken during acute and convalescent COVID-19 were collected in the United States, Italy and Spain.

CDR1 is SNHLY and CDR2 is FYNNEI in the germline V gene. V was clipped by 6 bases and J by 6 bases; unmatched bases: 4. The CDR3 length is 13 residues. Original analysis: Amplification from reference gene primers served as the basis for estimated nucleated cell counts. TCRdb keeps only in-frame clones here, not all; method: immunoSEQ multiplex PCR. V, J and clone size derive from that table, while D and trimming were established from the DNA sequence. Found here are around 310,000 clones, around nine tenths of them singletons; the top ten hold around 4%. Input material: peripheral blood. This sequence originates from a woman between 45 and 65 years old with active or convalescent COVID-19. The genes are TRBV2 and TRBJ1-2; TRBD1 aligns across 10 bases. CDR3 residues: CASRTGGEDGYTF. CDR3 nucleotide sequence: TGTGCCAGCAGGACAGGGGGCGAAGATGGCTACACCTTC.